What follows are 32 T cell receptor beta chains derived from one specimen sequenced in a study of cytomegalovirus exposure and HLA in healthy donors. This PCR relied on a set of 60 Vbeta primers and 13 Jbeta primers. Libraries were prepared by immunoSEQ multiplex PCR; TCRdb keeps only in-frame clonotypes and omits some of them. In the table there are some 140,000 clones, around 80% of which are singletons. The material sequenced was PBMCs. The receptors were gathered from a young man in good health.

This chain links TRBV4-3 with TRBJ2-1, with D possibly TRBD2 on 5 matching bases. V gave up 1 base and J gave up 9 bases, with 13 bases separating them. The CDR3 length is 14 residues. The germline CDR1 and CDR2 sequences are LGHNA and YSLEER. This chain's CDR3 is CASSQGLGVGEQFF. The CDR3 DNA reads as TGCGCCAGCAGCCAAGGGCTGGGAGTGGGTGAGCAGTTCTTC.

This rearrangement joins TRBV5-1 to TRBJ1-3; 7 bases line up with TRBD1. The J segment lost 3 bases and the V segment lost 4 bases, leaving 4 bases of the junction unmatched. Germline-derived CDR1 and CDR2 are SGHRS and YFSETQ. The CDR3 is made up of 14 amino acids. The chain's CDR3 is CASSLGTDGNTIYF. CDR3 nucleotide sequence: TGCGCCAGCAGCCTAGGGACAGATGGAAACACCATATATTTT.

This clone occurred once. This CDR3 is CASSFGGGGYNEQFF. CDR3 nucleotides: TGTGCCAGCAGCTTCGGCGGAGGCGGCTACAATGAGCAGTTCTTC. J is TRBJ2-1 and V is TRBV7-3, with D perhaps matching TRBD2 (5 bases). The CDR3 is made up of 15 amino acids. Germline V gene lookup returns CDR1 SGHTA and CDR2 FQGTGA. Deletions cut 3 bases from V and 3 bases from J, with 12 bases between. The whole variable domain, filled in from reference TRBV7-3 and TRBJ2-1, reads GAGVSQTPSNKVTEKGKYVELRCDPISGHTALYWYRQSLGQGPEFLIYFQGTGAADDSGLPNDRFFAVRPEGSVSTLKIQRTERGDSAVYLCASSFGGGGYNEQFFGPGTRLTVL.

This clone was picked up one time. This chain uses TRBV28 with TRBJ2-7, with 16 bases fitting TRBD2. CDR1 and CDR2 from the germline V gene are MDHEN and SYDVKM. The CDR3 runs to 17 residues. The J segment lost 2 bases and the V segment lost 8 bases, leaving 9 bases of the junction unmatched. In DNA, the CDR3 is TGTGCCAGCTCCGGGGGGGGGACTAGCGGGAGGGCCTACGAGCAGTACTTC. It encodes CASSGGGTSGRAYEQYF.

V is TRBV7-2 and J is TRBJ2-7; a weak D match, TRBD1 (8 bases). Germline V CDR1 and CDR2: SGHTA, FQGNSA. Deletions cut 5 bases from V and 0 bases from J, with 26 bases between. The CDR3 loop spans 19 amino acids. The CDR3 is CASSPQTGAILARSYEQYF. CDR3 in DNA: TGTGCCAGCAGCCCGCAGACAGGGGCCATACTAGCGCGCTCCTACGAGCAGTACTTC.

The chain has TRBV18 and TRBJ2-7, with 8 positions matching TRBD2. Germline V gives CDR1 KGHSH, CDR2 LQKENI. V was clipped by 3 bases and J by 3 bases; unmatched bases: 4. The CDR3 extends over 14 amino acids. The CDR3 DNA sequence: TGTGCCAGCTCACCTACTAGCGGACACTACGAGCAGTACTTC. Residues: CASSPTSGHYEQYF.

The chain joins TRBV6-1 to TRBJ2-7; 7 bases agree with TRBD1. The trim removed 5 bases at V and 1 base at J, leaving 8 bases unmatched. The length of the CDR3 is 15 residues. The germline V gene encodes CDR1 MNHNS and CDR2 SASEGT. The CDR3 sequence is CASSFTGVGSYEQYF. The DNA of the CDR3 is TGTGCCAGCAGTTTTACAGGGGTGGGGTCCTACGAGCAGTACTTC.

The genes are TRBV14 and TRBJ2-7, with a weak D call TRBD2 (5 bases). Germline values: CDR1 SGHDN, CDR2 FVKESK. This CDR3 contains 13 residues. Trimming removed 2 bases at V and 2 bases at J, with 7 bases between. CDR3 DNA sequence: TGTGCCAGCAGCCAAAGCGGTCCCTACGAGCAGTACTTC. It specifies CASSQSGPYEQYF.

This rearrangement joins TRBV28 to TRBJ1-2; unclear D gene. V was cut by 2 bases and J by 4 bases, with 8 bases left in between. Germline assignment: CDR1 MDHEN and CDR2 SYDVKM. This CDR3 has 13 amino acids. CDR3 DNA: TGTGCCAGCAGTTTAGAGGGCCCCTATGGCTACACCTTC. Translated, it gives CASSLEGPYGYTF.

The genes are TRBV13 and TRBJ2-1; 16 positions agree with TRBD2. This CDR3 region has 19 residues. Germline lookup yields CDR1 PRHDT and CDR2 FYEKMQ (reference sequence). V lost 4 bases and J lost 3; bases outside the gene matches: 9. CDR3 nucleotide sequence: TGTGCCAGCAGCTCAATGGGACTAGCGGGAGGGGGAAACTACAATGAGCAGTTCTTC. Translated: CASSSMGLAGGGNYNEQFF.

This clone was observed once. In nucleotides, the CDR3 is TGTGCCAGCAGACTTAGCGGGAGCAAGTACGAGCAGTACTTC. Protein sequence: CASRLSGSKYEQYF. This chain uses TRBV6-1 with TRBJ2-7; TRBD2 aligns across 9 bases. V lost 6 bases and J lost 4; bases outside the gene matches: 7. This CDR3 has 14 amino acids. Germline CDR1 and CDR2: MNHNS and SASEGT.

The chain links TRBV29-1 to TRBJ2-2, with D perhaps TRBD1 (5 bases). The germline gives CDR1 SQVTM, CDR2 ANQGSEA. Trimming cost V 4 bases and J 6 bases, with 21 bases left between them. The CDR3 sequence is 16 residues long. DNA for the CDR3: TGCAGCGTTGTCTTGGCTCGGGCAGGGTCGGCCGGGGAGCTGTTTTTT. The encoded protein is CSVVLARAGSAGELFF.

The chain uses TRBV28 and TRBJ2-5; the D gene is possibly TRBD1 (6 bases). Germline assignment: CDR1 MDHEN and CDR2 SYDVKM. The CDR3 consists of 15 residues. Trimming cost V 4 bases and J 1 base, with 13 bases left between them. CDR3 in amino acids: CASSSNYRVQETQYF. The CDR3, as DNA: TGTGCCAGCAGTTCCAATTACAGGGTCCAAGAGACCCAGTACTTC.

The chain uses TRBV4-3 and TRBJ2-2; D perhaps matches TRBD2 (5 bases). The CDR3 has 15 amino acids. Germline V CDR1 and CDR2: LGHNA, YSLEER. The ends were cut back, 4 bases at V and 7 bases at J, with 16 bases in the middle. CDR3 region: CASSLRTGVYGELFF. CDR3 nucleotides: TGCGCCAGCAGCCTTCGGACTGGAGTGTACGGGGAGCTGTTTTTT.

The CDR3 here is CATLLGRDTGELFF. Written as DNA, the CDR3 is TGCGCCACCCTGCTCGGGAGGGACACCGGGGAGCTGTTTTTT. This chain joins TRBV10-1 and TRBJ2-2; 8 bases are shared with TRBD2. The CDR3 runs 14 residues. J lost 3 bases, V lost 10 bases, and 7 bases had no gene match. Germline V gene lookup returns CDR1 WNHNN and CDR2 SYGVQD (reference sequence).

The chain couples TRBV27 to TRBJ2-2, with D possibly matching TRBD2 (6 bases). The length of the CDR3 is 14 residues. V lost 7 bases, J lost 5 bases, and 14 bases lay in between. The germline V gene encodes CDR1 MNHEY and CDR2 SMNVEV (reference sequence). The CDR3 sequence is CASTGGQGTGELFF. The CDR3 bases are TGTGCCAGCACCGGGGGTCAAGGTACCGGGGAGCTGTTTTTT.

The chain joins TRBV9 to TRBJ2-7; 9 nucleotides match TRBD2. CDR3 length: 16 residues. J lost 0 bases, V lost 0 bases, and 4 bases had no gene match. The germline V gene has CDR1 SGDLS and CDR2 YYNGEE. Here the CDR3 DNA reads TGTGCCAGCAGCGTAGATGCGGGAGGGCCCTCCTACGAGCAGTACTTC. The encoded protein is CASSVDAGGPSYEQYF.

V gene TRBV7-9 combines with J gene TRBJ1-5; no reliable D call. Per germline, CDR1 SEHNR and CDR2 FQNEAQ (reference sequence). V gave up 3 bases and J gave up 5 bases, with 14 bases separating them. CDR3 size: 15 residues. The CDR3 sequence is CASSFSNPGYQPQHF. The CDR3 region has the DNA TGTGCCAGCAGCTTTTCGAATCCTGGCTATCAGCCCCAGCATTTT.

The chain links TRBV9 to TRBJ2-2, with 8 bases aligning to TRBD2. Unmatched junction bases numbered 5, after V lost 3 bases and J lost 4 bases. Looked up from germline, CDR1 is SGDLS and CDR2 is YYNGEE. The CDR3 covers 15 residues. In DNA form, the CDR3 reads TGTGCCAGCAGCGCCAGACTAGCGTCCACCGGGGAGCTGTTTTTT. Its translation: CASSARLASTGELFF. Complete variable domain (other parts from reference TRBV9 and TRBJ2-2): DSGVTQTPKHLITATGQRVTLRCSPRSGDLSVYWYQQSLDQGLQFLIQYYNGEERAKGNILERFSAQQFPDLHSELNLSSLELGDSALYFCASSARLASTGELFFGEGSRLTVL.

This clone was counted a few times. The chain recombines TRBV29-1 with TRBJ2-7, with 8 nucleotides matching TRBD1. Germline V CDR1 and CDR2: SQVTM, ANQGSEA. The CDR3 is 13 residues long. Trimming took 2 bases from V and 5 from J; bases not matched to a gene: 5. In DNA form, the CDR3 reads TGCAGCGTTGAAACTGGACAGGGCCACGAGCAGTACTTC. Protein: CSVETGQGHEQYF.

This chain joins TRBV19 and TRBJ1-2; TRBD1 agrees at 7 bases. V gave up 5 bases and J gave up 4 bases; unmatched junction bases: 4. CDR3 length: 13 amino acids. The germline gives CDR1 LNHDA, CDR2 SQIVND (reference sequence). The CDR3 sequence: CASSPGGSYGYTF. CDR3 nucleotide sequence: TGTGCCAGTAGTCCAGGGGGAAGCTATGGCTACACCTTC.

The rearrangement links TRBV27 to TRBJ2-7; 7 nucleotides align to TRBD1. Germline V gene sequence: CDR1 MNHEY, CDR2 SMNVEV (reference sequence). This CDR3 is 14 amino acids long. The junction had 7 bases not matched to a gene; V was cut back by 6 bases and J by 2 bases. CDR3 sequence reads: CASSPRQGPYEQYF. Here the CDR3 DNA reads TGTGCCAGCAGCCCCCGACAGGGACCCTACGAGCAGTACTTC.

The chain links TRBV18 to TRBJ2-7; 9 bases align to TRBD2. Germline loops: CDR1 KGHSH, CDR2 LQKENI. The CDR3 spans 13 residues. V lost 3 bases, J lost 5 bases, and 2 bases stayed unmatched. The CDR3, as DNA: TGTGCCAGCTCACCGCCTAGCGGGGACGAGCAGTACTTC. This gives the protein CASSPPSGDEQYF.

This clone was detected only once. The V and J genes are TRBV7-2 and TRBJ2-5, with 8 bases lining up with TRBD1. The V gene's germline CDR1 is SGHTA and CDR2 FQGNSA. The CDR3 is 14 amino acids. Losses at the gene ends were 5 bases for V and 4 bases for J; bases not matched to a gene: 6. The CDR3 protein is CASSVDRATETQYF. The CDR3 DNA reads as TGTGCCAGCAGCGTGGACAGGGCCACAGAGACCCAGTACTTC.

The CDR3 loop is CASSLGQSGLTGELFF. As DNA, the CDR3 is TGTGCCAGCAGCTTAGGACAGTCCGGGCTCACCGGGGAGCTGTTTTTT. The rearrangement uses TRBV11-3 and TRBJ2-2, with D tentatively TRBD1 (5 bases). CDR3 size: 16 residues. V was pared by 1 base and J by 4 bases, with 13 bases between. The germline V gene has CDR1 SGHNT and CDR2 YENEEA.

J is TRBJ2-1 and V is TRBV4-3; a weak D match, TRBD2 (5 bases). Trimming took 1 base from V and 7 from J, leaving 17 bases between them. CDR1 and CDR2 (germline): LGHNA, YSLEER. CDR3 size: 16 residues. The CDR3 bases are TGCGCCAGCAGCCAAGGAGGGTTGCTAGCCGGGAATGAGCAGTTCTTC. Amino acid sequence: CASSQGGLLAGNEQFF.

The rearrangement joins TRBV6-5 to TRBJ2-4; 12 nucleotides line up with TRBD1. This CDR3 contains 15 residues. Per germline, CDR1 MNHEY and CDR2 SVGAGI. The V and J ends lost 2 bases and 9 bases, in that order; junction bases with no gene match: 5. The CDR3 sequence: CASSYGGQGASIQYF. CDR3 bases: TGTGCCAGCAGTTACGGGGGACAGGGGGCGAGCATTCAGTACTTC.

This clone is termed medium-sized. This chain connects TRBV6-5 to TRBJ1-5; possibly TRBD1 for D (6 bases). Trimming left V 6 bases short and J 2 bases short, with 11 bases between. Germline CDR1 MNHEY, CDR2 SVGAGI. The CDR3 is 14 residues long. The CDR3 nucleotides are TGTGCCAGCAGGACAGGTGACGGCAATCAGCCCCAGCATTTT. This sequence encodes CASRTGDGNQPQHF.

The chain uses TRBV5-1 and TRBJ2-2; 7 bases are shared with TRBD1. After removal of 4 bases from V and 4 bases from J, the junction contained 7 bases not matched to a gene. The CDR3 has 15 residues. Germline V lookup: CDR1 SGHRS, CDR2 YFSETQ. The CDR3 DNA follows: TGCGCCAGCAGCCTCCTAGGGGGCGGCACCGGGGAGCTGTTTTTT. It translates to CASSLLGGGTGELFF.

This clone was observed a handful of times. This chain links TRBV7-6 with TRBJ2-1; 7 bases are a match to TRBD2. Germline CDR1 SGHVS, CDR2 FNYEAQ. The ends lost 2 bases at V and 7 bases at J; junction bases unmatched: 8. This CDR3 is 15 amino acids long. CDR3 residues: CASSLRASGANEQFF. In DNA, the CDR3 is TGTGCCAGCAGCTTACGGGCTAGCGGAGCGAATGAGCAGTTCTTC.

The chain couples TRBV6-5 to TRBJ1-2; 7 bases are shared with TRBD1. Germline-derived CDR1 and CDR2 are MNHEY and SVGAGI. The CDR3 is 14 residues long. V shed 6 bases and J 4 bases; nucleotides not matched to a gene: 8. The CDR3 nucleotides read TGTGCCAGCAGACGAACCGGGACAGCCTATGGCTACACCTTC. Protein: CASRRTGTAYGYTF.

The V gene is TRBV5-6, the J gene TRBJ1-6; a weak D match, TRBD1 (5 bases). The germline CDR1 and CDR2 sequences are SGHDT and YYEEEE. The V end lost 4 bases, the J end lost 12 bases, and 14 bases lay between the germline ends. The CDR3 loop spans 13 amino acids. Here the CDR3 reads CASSGPGWEPLHF. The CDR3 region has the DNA TGTGCCAGCAGCGGTCCAGGGTGGGAACCCCTCCACTTT.